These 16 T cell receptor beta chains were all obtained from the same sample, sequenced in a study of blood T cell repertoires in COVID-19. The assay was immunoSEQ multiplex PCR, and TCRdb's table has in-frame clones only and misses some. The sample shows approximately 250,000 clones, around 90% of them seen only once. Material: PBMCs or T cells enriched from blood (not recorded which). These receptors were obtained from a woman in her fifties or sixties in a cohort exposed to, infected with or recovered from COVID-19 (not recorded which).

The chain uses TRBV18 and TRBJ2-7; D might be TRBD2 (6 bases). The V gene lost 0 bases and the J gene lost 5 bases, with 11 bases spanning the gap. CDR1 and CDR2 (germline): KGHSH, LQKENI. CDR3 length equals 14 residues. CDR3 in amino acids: CASSPPGAGHEQYF. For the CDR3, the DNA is TGTGCCAGCTCACCACCGGGAGCGGGCCACGAGCAGTACTTC.

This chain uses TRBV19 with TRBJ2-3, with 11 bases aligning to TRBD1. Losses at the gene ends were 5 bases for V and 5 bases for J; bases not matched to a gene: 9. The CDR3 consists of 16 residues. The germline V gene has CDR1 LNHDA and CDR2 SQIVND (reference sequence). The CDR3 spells CASSPRGTGGIDTQYF. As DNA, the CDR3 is TGTGCCAGTAGTCCGCGGGGGACAGGGGGAATAGATACGCAGTATTTT.

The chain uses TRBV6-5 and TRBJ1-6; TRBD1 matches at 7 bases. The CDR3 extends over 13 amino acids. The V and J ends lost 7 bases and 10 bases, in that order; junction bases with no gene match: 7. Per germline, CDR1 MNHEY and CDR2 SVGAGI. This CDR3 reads CASTEGARSPLHF. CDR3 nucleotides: TGTGCCAGCACGGAGGGGGCACGGTCACCCCTCCACTTT.

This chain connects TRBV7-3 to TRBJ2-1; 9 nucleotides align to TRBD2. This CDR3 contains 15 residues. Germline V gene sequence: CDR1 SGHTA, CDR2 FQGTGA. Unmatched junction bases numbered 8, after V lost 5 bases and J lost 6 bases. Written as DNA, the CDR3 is TGTGCCAGCAGCCGTTCGGTTAGCGGGAGCAATGAGCAGTTCTTC. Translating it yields CASSRSVSGSNEQFF.

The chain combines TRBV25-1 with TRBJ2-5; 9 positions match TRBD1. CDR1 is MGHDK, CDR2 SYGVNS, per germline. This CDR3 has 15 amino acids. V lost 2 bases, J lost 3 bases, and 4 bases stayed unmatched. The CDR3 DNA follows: TGTGCCAGCAGTGAAGTCGGGACAGGGAAAGAGACCCAGTACTTC. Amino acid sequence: CASSEVGTGKETQYF.

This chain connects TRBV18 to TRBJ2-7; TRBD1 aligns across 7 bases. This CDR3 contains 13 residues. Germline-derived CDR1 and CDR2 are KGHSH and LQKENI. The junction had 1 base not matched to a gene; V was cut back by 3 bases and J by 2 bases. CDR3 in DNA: TGTGCCAGCTCACCTGACAGGGCCTACGAGCAGTACTTC. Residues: CASSPDRAYEQYF.

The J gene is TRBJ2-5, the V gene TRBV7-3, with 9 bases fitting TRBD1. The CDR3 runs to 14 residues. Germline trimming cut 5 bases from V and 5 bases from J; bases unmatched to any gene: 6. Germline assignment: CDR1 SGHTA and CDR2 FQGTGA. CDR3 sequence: CASSIGGQGETQYF. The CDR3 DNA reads TGTGCCAGCAGCATAGGCGGACAGGGGGAGACCCAGTACTTC.

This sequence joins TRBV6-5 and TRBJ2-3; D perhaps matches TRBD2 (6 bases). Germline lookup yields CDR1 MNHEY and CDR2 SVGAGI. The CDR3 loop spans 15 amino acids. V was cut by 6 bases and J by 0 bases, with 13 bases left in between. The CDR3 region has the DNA TGTGCCAGCAGCTTTAGCGGTGCTAGCACAGATACGCAGTATTTT. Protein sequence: CASSFSGASTDTQYF.

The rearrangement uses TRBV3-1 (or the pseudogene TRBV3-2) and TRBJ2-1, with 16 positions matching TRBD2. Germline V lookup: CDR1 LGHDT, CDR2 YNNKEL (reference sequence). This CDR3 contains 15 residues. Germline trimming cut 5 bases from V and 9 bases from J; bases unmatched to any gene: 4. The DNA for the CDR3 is TGTGCCAGCAGCTACGGGACTAGCGGGAGGGGTGAGCAGTTCTTC. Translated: CASSYGTSGRGEQFF.

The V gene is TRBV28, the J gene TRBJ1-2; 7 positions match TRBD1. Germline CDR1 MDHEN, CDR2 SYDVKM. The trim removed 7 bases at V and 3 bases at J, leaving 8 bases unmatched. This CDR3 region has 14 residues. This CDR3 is CASTNRGVYYGYTF. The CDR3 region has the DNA TGTGCCAGCACCAACAGGGGCGTTTACTATGGCTACACCTTC.

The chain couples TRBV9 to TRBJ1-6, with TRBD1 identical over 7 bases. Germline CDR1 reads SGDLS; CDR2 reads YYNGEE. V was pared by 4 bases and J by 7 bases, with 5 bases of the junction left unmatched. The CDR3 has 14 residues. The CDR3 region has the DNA TGTGCCAGCAGCACTCAGACAGGGAATTCACCCCTCCACTTT. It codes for CASSTQTGNSPLHF. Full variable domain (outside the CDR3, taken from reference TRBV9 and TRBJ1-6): DSGVTQTPKHLITATGQRVTLRCSPRSGDLSVYWYQQSLDQGLQFLIQYYNGEERAKGNILERFSAQQFPDLHSELNLSSLELGDSALYFCASSTQTGNSPLHFGNGTRLTVT.

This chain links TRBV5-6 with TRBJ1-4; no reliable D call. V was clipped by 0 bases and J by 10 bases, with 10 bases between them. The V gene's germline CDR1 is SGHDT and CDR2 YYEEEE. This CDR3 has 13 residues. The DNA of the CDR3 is TGTGCCAGCAGCTTGGGGTCGGGAGGAAAACTGTTTTTT. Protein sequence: CASSLGSGGKLFF.

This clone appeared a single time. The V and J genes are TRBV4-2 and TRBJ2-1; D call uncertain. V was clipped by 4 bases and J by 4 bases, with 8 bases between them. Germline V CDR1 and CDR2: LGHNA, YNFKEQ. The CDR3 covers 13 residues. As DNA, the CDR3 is TGTGCCAGCAGCCGCCAGAAATACAATGAGCAGTTCTTC. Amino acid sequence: CASSRQKYNEQFF.

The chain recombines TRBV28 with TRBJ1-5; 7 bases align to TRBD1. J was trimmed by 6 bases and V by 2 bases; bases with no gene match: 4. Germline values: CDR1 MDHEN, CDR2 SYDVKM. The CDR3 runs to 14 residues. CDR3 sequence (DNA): TGTGCCAGCAGTTTACGGCAGGGGGTTCAGCCCCAGCATTTT. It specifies CASSLRQGVQPQHF. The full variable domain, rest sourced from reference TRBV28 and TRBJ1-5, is DVKVTQSSRYLVKRTGEKVFLECVQDMDHENMFWYRQDPGLGLRLIYFSYDVKMKEKGDIPEGYSVSREKKERFSLILESASTNQTSMYLCASSLRQGVQPQHFGDGTRLSIL.

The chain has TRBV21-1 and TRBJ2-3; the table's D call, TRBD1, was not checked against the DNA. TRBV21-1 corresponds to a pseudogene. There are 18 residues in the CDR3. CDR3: CASSIFERAQGDPDTQYF. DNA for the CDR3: TGTGCCAGCAGCATATTCGAAAGGGCACAGGGGGACCCAGATACGCAGTATTTT.

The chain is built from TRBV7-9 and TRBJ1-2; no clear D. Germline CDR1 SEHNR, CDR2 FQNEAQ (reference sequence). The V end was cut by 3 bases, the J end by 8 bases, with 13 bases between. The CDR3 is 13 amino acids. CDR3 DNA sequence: TGTGCCAGCAGCTTCCCTGGAGGGTCCGGCTACACCTTC. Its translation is CASSFPGGSGYTF.